This TCR beta chain was obtained from a study of blood T cells in healthy people across ages. Study-level results: When set beside aged donors, long-lived donors presented more naive CD4+ cells and higher diversity.

Worth noting for this clonotype: Its antigen remains unidentified.

It was with a sample-barcoded 5' primer and a J-beta primer mix that a second PCR of roughly 7 to 12 cycles was run. TCRdb ran MiXCR on the 5' RACE reads and lists one entry per CDR3 protein. The sample holds around 520,000 distinct CDR3 sequences, 25% to 35% seen once. The V gene end was trimmed by 9 bases and the J gene end by 6 bases; junction bases not matched to a gene: 6. The CDR3 runs to 13 residues. Germline V gene sequence: CDR1 KGHDR, CDR2 SFDVKD. These data also formed part of another study, on T cells of mothers and their children. That paper states: In each mother, TCR beta CDR3 reads exceeded 8 million; in each child, they numbered some 2.8 million.

The V gene is TRBV24-1, the J gene TRBJ1-5; TRBD1 matches 8 bases. The sequencing input was blood. This TCR derives from a boy under 10 years old in good health. The CDR3 here is CATQQGGGQPQHF. CDR3 bases: TGTGCCACCCAACAGGGGGGAGGTCAGCCCCAGCATTTT.